This entry is about one T cell receptor beta chain. What it recognizes is unknown. Researchers built TCR beta libraries using quantitative 5'-RACE with molecular barcodes. TCRdb processed the 5' RACE reads anew with MiXCR; each CDR3 protein has one entry. The sample includes under 450,000 distinct CDR3 sequences, about 15% of them seen just once. The data were obtained in a study of CD8 T cells in ankylosing spondylitis. Study observations and caveats: Within ankylosing spondylitis blood, a TCR beta motif made up of under 10 highly homologous variants appeared to be characteristic. Reportedly, matched ankylosing spondylitis synovial fluid was significantly enriched for disease-linked clones. Earlier reports found some motif variants in synovial fluid and blood in reactive arthritis. With a CD8+ phenotype, disease-linked clones were relatively rare in peripheral blood.

Sequenced sample: blood, either unsorted or a sorted T cell fraction (not recorded which). The receptor's source is a male donor with ankylosing spondylitis.

The CDR3 loop is CATSDSLGELFF. The CDR3 nucleotides are TGTGCCACCAGTGATTCACTCGGGGAGCTGTTTTTT. The chain combines TRBV24-1 with TRBJ2-2; D remains unclear. This CDR3 spans 12 amino acids. From germline, CDR1 is KGHDR and CDR2 SFDVKD. The ends were cut back, 2 bases at V and 7 bases at J, with 4 bases in the middle.